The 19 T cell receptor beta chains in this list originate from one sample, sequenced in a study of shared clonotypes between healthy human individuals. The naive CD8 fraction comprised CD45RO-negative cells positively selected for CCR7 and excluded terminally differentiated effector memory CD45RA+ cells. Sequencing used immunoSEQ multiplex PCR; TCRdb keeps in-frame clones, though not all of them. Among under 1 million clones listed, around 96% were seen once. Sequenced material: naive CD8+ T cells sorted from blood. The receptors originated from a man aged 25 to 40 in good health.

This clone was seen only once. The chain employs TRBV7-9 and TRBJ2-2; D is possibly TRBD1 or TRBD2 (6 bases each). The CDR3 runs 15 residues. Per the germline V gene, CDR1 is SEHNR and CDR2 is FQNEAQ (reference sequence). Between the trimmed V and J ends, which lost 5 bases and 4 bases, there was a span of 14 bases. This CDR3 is CASSPWGAATGELFF. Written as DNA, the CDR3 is TGTGCCAGCAGCCCTTGGGGGGCGGCCACCGGGGAGCTGTTTTTT.

The CDR3 sequence: CSVIRLAVNYNEQFF. The CDR3 region has the DNA TGCAGCGTAATTAGACTAGCGGTAAATTACAATGAGCAGTTCTTC. The chain joins TRBV29-1 to TRBJ2-1; 9 bases fit TRBD2. CDR3 length: 15 amino acids. From germline, CDR1 is SQVTM and CDR2 ANQGSEA. Unmatched junction bases numbered 10, after V lost 6 bases and J lost 4 bases.

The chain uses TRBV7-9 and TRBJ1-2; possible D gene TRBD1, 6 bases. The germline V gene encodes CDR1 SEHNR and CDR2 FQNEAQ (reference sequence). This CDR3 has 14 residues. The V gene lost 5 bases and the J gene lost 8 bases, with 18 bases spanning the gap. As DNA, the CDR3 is TGTGCCAGCAGCCACGACCACAGGGATAGCGGCTACACCTTC. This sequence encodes CASSHDHRDSGYTF.

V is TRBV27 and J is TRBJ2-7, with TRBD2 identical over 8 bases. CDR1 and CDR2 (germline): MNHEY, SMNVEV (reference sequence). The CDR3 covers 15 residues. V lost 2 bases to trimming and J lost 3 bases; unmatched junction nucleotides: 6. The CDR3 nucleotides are TGTGCCAGCAGTTTACGGCTAGCGGGCATCTACGAGCAGTACTTC. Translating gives CASSLRLAGIYEQYF.

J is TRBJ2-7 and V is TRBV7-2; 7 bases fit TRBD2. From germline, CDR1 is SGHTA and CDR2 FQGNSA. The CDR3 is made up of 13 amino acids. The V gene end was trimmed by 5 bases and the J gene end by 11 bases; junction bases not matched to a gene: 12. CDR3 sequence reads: CASSSGALDGEYF. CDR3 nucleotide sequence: TGTGCCAGCAGCAGCGGGGCCTTGGACGGGGAGTACTTC.

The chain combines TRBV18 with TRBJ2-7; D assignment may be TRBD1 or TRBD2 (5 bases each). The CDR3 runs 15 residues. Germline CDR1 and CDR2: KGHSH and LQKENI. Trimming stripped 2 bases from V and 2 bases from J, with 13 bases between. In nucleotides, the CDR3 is TGTGCCAGCTCACCAAGGGATGGGACGCCCTACGAGCAGTACTTC. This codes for CASSPRDGTPYEQYF.

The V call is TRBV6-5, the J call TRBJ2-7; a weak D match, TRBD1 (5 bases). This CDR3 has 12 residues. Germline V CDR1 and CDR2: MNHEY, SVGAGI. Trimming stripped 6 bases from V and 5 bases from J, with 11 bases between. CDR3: CASSLDSHEQYF. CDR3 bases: TGTGCCAGCAGCCTCGACAGCCACGAGCAGTACTTC.

CDR3 coding DNA: TGTGCCAGCACCACCATGAGGACAGGGGGCTACGAGCAGTACTTC. Amino acid sequence: CASTTMRTGGYEQYF. The chain uses TRBV6-5 and TRBJ2-7; 10 nucleotides align to TRBD1. From germline, CDR1 is MNHEY and CDR2 SVGAGI. The CDR3 spans 15 residues. Unmatched junction bases numbered 9, after V lost 7 bases and J lost 3 bases.

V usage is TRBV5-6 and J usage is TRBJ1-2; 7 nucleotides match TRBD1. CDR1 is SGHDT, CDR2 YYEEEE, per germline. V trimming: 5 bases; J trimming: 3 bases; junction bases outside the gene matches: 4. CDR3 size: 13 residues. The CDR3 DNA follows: TGTGCCAGCAGTGATGACAGGGACTATGGCTACACCTTC. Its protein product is CASSDDRDYGYTF.

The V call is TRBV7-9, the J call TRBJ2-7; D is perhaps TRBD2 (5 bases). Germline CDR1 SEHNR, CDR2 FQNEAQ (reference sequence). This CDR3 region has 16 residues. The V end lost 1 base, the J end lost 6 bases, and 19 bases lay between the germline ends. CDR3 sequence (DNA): TGTGCCAGCAGCTTAGGTGAAGGCCCACGGAGGTTCGAGCAGTACTTC. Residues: CASSLGEGPRRFEQYF.

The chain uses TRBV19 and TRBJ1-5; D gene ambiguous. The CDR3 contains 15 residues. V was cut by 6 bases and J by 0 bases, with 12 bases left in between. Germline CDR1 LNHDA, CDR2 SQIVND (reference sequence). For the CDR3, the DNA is TGTGCCAGTAGGTTTCCCGGCCTTAGCAATCAGCCCCAGCATTTT. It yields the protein CASRFPGLSNQPQHF.

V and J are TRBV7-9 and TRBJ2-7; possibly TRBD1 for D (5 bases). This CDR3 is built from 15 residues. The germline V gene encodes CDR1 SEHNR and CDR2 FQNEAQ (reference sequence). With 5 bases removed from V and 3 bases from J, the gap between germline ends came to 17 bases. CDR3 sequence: CASSGSGLSYYEQYF. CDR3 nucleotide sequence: TGTGCCAGCAGCGGTTCAGGGCTCTCATACTACGAGCAGTACTTC.

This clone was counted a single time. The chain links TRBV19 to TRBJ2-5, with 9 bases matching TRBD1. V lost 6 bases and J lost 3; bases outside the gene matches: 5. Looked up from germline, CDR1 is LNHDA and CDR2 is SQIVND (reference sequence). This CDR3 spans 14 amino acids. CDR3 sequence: CASRVTGGEETQYF. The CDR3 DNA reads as TGTGCCAGTAGAGTTACAGGGGGCGAAGAGACCCAGTACTTC.

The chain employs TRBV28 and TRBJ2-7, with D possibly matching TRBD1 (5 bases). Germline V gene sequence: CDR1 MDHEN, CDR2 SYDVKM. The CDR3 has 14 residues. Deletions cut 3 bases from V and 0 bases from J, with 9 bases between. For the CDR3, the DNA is TGTGCCAGCAGTTTTCAGGGCCCCTCCTACGAGCAGTACTTC. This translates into CASSFQGPSYEQYF.

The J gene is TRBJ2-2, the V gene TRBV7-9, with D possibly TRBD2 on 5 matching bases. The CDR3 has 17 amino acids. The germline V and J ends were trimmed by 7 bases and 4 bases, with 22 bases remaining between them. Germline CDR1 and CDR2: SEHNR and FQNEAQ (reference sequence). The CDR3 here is CASNQHGISIGTGELFF. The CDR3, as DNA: TGTGCCAGCAACCAACACGGGATCTCTATAGGCACCGGGGAGCTGTTTTTT.

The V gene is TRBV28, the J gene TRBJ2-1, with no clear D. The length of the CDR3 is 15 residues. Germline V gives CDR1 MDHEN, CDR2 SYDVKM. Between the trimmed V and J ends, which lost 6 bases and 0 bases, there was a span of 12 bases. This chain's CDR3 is CASSLVLSSYNEQFF. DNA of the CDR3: TGTGCCAGCAGCTTAGTCCTGAGCTCCTACAATGAGCAGTTCTTC.

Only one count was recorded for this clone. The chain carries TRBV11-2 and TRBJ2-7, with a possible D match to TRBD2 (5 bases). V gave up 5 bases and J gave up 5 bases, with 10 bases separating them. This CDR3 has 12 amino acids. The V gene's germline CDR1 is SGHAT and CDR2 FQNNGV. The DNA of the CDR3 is TGTGCCAGCAGCCGCTTCGGGAACGAGCAGTACTTC. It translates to CASSRFGNEQYF.

The CDR3 DNA follows: TGCGCCAGCAGCCACCCGGGACAGAACACCGGGGAGCTGTTTTTT. Translating it yields CASSHPGQNTGELFF. V gene TRBV4-1 combines with J gene TRBJ2-2; D is possibly TRBD1 (6 bases). Germline V gene lookup returns CDR1 MGHRA and CDR2 YSYEKL. The germline V and J ends were trimmed by 3 bases and 1 base, with 9 bases remaining between them. The CDR3 loop spans 15 amino acids.

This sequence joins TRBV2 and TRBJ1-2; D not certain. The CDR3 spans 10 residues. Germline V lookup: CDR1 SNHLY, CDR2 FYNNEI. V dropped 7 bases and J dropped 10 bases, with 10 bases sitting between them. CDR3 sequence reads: CASIGLHYTF. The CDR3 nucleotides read TGTGCCAGCATAGGTCTCCACTACACCTTC.